Below are 14 T cell receptor beta chains sequenced from a single sample in a study of blood T cell repertoires in COVID-19. Sequencing used immunoSEQ multiplex PCR; TCRdb keeps in-frame clones, though not all of them. Of more than 35,000 clones in the sample, 90% are singletons; the top ten hold under 5%. The specimen was peripheral blood. The receptors derive from a human donor in a cohort sampled during active COVID-19.

The chain is built from TRBV12-3 or TRBV12-4 and TRBJ2-3; possible D gene TRBD1, 5 bases. The germline V and J ends were trimmed by 2 bases and 6 bases, with 6 bases remaining between them. CDR3 size: 12 residues. Here the CDR3 DNA reads TGTGCCAGCAGTTTAAAGGGGGATACGCAGTATTTT. Translated, it gives CASSLKGDTQYF.

The chain combines TRBV10-1 with TRBJ1-1, with no clear D. Germline CDR1 reads WNHNN; CDR2 reads SYGVQD (reference sequence). There are 13 residues in the CDR3. Between the trimmed V and J ends, which lost 7 bases and 3 bases, there was a span of 12 bases. Here the CDR3 reads CASKAREYTEAFF. The CDR3 DNA reads as TGCGCCAGCAAAGCACGTGAATACACTGAAGCTTTCTTT.

The rearrangement joins TRBV5-1 to TRBJ2-7; 7 bases fit TRBD2. V shed 4 bases and J 3 bases; nucleotides not matched to a gene: 7. Germline CDR1 reads SGHRS; CDR2 reads YFSETQ. The CDR3 length is 14 residues. CDR3 region: CASSPGTNYYEQYF. CDR3 sequence (DNA): TGCGCCAGCAGCCCCGGGACTAATTACTACGAGCAGTACTTC.

J is TRBJ2-6 and V is TRBV2; TRBD1 matches 8 bases. With V trimmed by 5 bases and J by 0 bases, 3 bases remained unmatched. The CDR3 consists of 16 residues. CDR1 and CDR2 (germline): SNHLY, FYNNEI. CDR3 in amino acids: CASSSTGGSGANVLTF. CDR3 DNA: TGTGCCAGCAGTTCTACAGGGGGCTCTGGGGCCAACGTCCTGACTTTC.

The chain has TRBV5-4 and TRBJ2-7, with unresolved D. There are 13 residues in the CDR3. CDR1 and CDR2 from the germline V gene are SGHNT and YYREEE (reference sequence). Trimming took off 4 bases at V and 6 bases at J, with 14 bases between the two ends. CDR3 region: CASSLGPMGEQYF. The DNA for the CDR3 is TGTGCCAGCAGCCTAGGCCCGATGGGCGAGCAGTACTTC.

This chain uses TRBV24-1 with TRBJ2-7; TRBD1 matches at 8 bases. Trimming took 3 bases from V and 2 from J; bases not matched to a gene: 11. The germline V gene has CDR1 KGHDR and CDR2 SFDVKD. There are 17 residues in the CDR3. CDR3: CATSDTPGTGSPYEQYF. For the CDR3, the DNA is TGTGCCACCAGTGATACCCCCGGGACAGGCTCCCCCTACGAGCAGTACTTC.

The chain combines TRBV11-2 with TRBJ2-1, with 7 positions matching TRBD2. V trimming: 0 bases; J trimming: 2 bases; junction bases outside the gene matches: 7. Germline-derived CDR1 and CDR2 are SGHAT and FQNNGV. The CDR3 length is 17 residues. CDR3 amino acids: CASSLDGREGPYNEQFF. CDR3 nucleotides: TGTGCCAGCAGCTTAGATGGGAGGGAGGGCCCCTACAATGAGCAGTTCTTC.

The chain is built from TRBV5-1 and TRBJ2-3; D unresolved. This CDR3 is built from 13 residues. Looked up from germline, CDR1 is SGHRS and CDR2 is YFSETQ. V gave up 1 base and J gave up 2 bases, with 5 bases separating them. The CDR3 region has the DNA TGCGCCAGCAGCTTGTTCTCCACAGATACGCAGTATTTT. It specifies CASSLFSTDTQYF.

V is TRBV28 and J is TRBJ2-5; TRBD2 agrees at 15 bases. V gave up 4 bases and J gave up 4 bases; unmatched junction bases: 4. This CDR3 is built from 16 residues. Germline CDR1 and CDR2: MDHEN and SYDVKM. The CDR3 DNA follows: TGTGCCAGCAGTTCGCCGGGACTAGCGGGAGGAGAGACCCAGTACTTC. Its translation is CASSSPGLAGGETQYF.

This clone was seen just once. The rearrangement joins TRBV6-2 or TRBV6-3 to TRBJ2-5, with 15 bases matching TRBD2. The CDR3 length is 16 residues. V shed 5 bases, J shed 2 bases, and the junction held 3 bases outside the gene matches. Germline values: CDR1 MNHEY, CDR2 SVGEGT. The CDR3 is CASSKGLAGGQETQYF. The CDR3 nucleotides read TGTGCCAGCAGTAAGGGACTAGCGGGAGGACAAGAGACCCAGTACTTC.

This clone was seen only once. The chain couples TRBV18 to TRBJ1-2, with 8 bases aligning to TRBD1. J lost 4 bases, V lost 3 bases, and 7 bases had no gene match. In germline, CDR1 is KGHSH, CDR2 LQKENI. There are 15 residues in the CDR3. DNA for the CDR3: TGTGCCAGCTCACCGCAGGGACAGGTGTCCTATGGCTACACCTTC. Amino acids: CASSPQGQVSYGYTF.

The chain joins TRBV25-1 to TRBJ2-1; 13 positions match TRBD2. There are 15 residues in the CDR3. The V gene's germline CDR1 is MGHDK and CDR2 SYGVNS. J lost 6 bases, V lost 4 bases, and 3 bases had no gene match. CDR3 nucleotides: TGTGCCAGCAGTGGGACTAGCGGGAGCGCCAATGAGCAGTTCTTC. Its translation is CASSGTSGSANEQFF.

The rearrangement uses TRBV2 and TRBJ2-7; 10 bases map to TRBD2. CDR3 size: 14 residues. Germline V lookup: CDR1 SNHLY, CDR2 FYNNEI. Germline trimming cut 11 bases from V and 4 bases from J; bases unmatched to any gene: 11. CDR3 sequence reads: CAGSSGRVAYEQYF. CDR3 in DNA: TGTGCCGGCTCCAGCGGGAGGGTTGCTTACGAGCAGTACTTC.

The rearrangement uses TRBV19 and TRBJ2-7; 9 bases are shared with TRBD2. Trimming cost V 5 bases and J 7 bases; bases outside gene matches: 15. CDR3 length: 16 residues. Germline V CDR1 and CDR2: LNHDA, SQIVND (reference sequence). CDR3 loop: CASSPRGSGTSKEQYF. The CDR3 bases are TGTGCCAGTAGTCCCCGGGGGTCCGGGACTAGCAAGGAGCAGTACTTC.